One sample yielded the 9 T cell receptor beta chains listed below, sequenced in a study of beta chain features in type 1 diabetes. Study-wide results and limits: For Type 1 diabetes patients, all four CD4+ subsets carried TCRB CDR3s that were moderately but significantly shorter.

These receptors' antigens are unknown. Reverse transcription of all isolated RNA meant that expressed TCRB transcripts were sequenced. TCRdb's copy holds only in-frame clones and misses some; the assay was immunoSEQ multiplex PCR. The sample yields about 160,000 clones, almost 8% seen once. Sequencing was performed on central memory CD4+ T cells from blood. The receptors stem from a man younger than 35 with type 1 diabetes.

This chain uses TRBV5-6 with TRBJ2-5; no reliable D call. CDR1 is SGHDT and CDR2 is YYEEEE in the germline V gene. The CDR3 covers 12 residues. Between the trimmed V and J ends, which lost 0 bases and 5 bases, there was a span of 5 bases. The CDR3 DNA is TGTGCCAGCAGCTTGGTCTCGGAGACCCAGTACTTC. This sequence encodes CASSLVSETQYF.

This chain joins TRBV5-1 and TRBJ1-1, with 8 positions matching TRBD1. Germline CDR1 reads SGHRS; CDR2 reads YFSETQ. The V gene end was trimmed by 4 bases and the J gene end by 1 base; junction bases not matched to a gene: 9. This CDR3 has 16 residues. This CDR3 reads CASSGPGGIGNTEAFF. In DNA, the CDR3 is TGCGCCAGCAGCGGGCCAGGGGGCATTGGGAACACTGAAGCTTTCTTT.

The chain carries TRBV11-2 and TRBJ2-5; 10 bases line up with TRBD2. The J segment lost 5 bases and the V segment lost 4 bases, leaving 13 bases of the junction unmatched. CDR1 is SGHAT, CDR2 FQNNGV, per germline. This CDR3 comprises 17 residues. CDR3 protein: CASSSPGLAAALETQYF. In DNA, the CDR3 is TGTGCCAGCAGCTCCCCAGGACTAGCGGCCGCTCTTGAGACCCAGTACTTC.

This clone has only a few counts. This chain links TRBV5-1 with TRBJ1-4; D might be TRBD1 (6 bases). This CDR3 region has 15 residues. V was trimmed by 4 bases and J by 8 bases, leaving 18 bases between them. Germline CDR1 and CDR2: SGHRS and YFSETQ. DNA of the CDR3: TGCGCCAGCAGCACCGAGGGGGGGAATTGGGAAAAACTGTTTTTT. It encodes CASSTEGGNWEKLFF.

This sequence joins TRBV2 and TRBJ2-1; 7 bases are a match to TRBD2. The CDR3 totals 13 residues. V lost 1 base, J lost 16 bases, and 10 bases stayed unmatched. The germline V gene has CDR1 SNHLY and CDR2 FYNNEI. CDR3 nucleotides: TGTGCCAGCAGTGAAGGGGCGGGGAGGGCCGAATTCTTC. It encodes CASSEGAGRAEFF.

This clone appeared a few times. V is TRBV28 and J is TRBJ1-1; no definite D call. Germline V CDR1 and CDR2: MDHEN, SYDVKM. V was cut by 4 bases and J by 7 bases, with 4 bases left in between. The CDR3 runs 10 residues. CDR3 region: CASSSGEAFF. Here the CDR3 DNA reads TGTGCCAGCAGTTCGGGTGAAGCTTTCTTT.

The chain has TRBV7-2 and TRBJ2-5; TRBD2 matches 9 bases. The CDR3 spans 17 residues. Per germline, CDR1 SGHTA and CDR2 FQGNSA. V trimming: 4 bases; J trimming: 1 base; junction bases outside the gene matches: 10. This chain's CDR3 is CASSSISSGATQETQYF. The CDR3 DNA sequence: TGTGCCAGCAGCTCGATCTCTAGCGGGGCTACCCAAGAGACCCAGTACTTC.

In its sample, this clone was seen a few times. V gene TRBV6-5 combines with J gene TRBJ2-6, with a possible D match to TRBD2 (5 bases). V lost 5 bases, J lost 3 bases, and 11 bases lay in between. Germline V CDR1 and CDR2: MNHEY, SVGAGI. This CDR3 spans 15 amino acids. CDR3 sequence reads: CASSVLGSGANVLTF. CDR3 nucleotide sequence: TGTGCCAGCAGTGTATTGGGGAGTGGGGCCAACGTCCTGACTTTC.

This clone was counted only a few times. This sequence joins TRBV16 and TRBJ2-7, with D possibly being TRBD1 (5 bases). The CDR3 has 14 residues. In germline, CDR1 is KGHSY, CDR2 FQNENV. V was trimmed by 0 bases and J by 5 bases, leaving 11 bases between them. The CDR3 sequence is CASSQSGVGDEQYF. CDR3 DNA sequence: TGTGCCAGCAGCCAATCAGGAGTAGGGGACGAGCAGTACTTC.